This TCR beta chain was documented in a study of blood T cell repertoires in COVID-19. Study in general: Collection of acute and convalescent COVID-19 samples took place in the United States, Italy and Spain. PBMCs, B-cell-depleted T cells, or T cells were the source of the cDNA or gDNA that made up the material.

Trimming shortened V by 1 base and J by 1 base, and 9 bases separated the two germline ends. Germline V lookup: CDR1 KGHDR, CDR2 SFDVKD. The CDR3 has 15 residues. Original data processing: Amplified reference gene primers provided the basis for estimating nucleated cell counts. Profiling relied on immunoSEQ multiplex PCR, and the TCRdb table lists in-frame clones only, not all of them. That table supplies the V and J calls and clone size; D and trimming were determined from the DNA. Of some 150,000 clones in the sample, around 85% were seen once. The sample taken for sequencing was peripheral blood. This TCR was recovered from a man aged 55 to 69 who had recovered from COVID-19. The rearrangement links TRBV24-1 to TRBJ2-5; weak D call: TRBD2 (5 bases). The CDR3 reads CATSDFRSGQETQYF. The CDR3 bases are TGTGCCACCAGTGATTTTCGCAGCGGCCAAGAGACCCAGTACTTC.